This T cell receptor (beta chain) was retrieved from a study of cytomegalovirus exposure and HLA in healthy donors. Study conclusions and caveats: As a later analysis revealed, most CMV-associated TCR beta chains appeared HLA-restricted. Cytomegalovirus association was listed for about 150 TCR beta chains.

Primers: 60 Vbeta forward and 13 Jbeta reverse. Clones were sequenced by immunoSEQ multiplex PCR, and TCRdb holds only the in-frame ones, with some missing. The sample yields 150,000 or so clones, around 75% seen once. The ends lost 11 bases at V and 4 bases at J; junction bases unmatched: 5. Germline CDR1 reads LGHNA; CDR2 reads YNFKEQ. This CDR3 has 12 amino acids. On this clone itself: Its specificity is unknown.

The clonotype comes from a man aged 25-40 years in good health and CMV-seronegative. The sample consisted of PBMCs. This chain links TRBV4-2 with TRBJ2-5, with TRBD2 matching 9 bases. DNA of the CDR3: TGTGCCTCCCGAGCGGGAGGAGAGACCCAGTACTTC. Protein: CASRAGGETQYF.